This T cell receptor (beta chain) stems from a study of regulatory T cells in long-lasting Graves disease. Indicated time point: persistent/refractory GD, antithyroid drugs over 5 years with positive TRAb. Scientists built the TCR library using RNA that was extracted from PBMCs. Broader study findings: Accuracy may have suffered from the small sample size. For persistent Graves' patients, TCR diversity was lower than for newly diagnosed ones.

The length of the CDR3 is 16 residues. The J segment lost 0 bases and the V segment lost 7 bases, leaving 11 bases of the junction unmatched. Through Arm-PCR of CDR3 regions and iRepertoire HTBI primers, TCR beta libraries were built. TCRdb recomputed calls from the multiplex PCR reads with MiXCR, one row per CDR3 protein. Seen here are 700,000 or so distinct CDR3 sequences, approximately 29% observed once, and the top ten hold about 42%. This clonotype was seen a few times. Its cognate antigen is unknown. Sequencing was performed on peripheral blood mononuclear cells (PBMCs), taken when the disease was refractory, from a patient treated with antithyroid drugs. This clonotype was sampled from a female donor with Graves disease. The V call is TRBV12-3 or TRBV12-4, the J call TRBJ1-1, with TRBD1 identical over 7 bases. CDR3 DNA sequence: TGTGCCAGCAACTTAGGGGAGACAGGGTTGAACACTGAAGCTTTCTTT. Translation gives CASNLGETGLNTEAFF.